Included here is one T cell receptor beta chain sequence, with context. The data are from a study of control samples from healthy donors and cancer patients. TCRdb keeps only in-frame clones here, not all; method: immunoSEQ multiplex PCR. The sample includes 90,000 to 150,000 clones, more than 70% seen only once; the top ten take approximately 3.2%. The CDR3 consists of 13 residues. Sample: blood. The clonotype originates from a man aged 40-49 years in good health. This chain links TRBV7-5 with TRBJ1-5; the table names TRBD1, a call not compared with the DNA. TRBV7-5 corresponds to a pseudogene. In DNA, the CDR3 is TGTGCCAGAAGCCCCCCAGGGTCTCAGCCCCAGCATTTT. The encoded protein is CARSPPGSQPQHF.